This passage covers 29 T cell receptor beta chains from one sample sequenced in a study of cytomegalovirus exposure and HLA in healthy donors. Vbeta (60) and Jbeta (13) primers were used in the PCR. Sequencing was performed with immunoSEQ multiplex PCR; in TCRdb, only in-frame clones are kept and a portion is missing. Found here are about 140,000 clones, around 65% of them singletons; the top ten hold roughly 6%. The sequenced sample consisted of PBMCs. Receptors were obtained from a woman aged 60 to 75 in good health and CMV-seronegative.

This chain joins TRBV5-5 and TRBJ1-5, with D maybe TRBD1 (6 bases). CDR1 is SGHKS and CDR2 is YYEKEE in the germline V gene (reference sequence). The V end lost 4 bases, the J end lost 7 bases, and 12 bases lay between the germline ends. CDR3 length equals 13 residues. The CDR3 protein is CASSGTLGQPQHF. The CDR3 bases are TGTGCCAGCAGCGGGACATTGGGGCAGCCCCAGCATTTT. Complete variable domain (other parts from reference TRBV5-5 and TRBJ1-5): DAGVTQSPTHLIKTRGQQVTLRCSPISGHKSVSWYQQVLGQGPQFIFQYYEKEERGRGNFPDRFSARQFPNYSSELNVNALLLGDSALYLCASSGTLGQPQHFGDGTRLSIL.

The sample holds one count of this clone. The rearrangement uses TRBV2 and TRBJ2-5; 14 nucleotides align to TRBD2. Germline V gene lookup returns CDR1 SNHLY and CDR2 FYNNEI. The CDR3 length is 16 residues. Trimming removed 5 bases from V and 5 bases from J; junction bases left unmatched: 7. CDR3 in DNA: TGTGCCAGCAGTACCGGGACTAGCGGGAGCCTGGAGACCCAGTACTTC. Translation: CASSTGTSGSLETQYF.

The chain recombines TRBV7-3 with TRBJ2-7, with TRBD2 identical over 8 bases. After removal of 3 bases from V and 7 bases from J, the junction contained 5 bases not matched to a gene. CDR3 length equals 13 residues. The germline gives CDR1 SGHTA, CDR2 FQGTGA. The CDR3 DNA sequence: TGTGCCAGCAGCTTCGGTCCGGGAGGGGAGCAGTACTTC. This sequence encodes CASSFGPGGEQYF.

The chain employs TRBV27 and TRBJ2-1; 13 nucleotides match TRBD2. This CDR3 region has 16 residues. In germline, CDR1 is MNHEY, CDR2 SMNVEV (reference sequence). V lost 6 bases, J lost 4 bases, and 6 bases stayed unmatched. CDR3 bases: TGTGCCAGCAGGGCAGGGACTAGCGGGGCATACAATGAGCAGTTCTTC. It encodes CASRAGTSGAYNEQFF.

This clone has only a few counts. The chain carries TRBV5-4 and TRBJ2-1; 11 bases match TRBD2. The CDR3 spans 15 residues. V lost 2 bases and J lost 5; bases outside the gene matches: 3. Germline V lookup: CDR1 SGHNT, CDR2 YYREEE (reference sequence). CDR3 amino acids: CASSLTSGSHNEQFF. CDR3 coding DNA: TGTGCCAGCAGCTTAACTAGCGGGAGTCACAATGAGCAGTTCTTC.

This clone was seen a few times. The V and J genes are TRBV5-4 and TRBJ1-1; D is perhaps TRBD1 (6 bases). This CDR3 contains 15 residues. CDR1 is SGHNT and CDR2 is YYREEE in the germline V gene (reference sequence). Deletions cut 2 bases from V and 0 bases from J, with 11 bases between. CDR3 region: CASSLNRALNTEAFF. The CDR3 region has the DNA TGTGCCAGCAGCTTAAACAGGGCCTTGAACACTGAAGCTTTCTTT.

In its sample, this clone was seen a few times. The DNA of the CDR3 is TGCGCCAGCAGCTTGGCGCCTAGCGGGAGTGAGACCCAGTACTTC. This sequence encodes CASSLAPSGSETQYF. The J gene is TRBJ2-5, the V gene TRBV5-1, with 10 bases fitting TRBD2. V shed 0 bases, J shed 5 bases, and the junction held 4 bases outside the gene matches. Germline V lookup: CDR1 SGHRS, CDR2 YFSETQ. The CDR3 runs 15 residues.

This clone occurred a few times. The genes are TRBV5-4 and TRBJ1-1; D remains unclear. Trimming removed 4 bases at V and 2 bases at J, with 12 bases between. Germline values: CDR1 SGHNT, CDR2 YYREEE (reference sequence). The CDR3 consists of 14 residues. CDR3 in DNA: TGTGCCAGCAGCCCCCAGGCGTTAAACACTGAAGCTTTCTTT. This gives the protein CASSPQALNTEAFF.

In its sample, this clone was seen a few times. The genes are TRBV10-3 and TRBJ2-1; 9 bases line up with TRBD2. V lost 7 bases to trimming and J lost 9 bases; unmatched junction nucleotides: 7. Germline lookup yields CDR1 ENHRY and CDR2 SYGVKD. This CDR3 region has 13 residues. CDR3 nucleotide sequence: TGTGCCATCAATGGAGCGGGAGGAGGTGAGCAGTTCTTC. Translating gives CAINGAGGGEQFF.

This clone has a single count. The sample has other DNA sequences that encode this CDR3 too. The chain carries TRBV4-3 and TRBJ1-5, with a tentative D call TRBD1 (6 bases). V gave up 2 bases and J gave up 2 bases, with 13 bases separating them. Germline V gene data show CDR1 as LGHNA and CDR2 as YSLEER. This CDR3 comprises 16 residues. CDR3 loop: CASSQKNKGGNQPQHF. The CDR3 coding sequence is TGCGCCAGCAGCCAAAAGAACAAGGGGGGCAATCAGCCCCAGCATTTT.

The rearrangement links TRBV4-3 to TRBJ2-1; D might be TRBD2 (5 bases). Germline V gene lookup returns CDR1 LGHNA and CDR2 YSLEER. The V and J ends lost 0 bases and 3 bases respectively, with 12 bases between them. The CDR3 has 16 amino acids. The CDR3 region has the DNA TGCGCCAGCAGCCAAGATGGAGGAGAAAGCTACAATGAGCAGTTCTTC. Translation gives CASSQDGGESYNEQFF.

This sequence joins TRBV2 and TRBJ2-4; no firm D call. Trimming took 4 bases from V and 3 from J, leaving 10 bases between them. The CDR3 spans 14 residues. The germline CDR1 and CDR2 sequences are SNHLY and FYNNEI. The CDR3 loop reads CASSAYGGKNIQYF. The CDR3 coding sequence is TGTGCCAGCAGTGCCTATGGTGGCAAAAACATTCAGTACTTC.

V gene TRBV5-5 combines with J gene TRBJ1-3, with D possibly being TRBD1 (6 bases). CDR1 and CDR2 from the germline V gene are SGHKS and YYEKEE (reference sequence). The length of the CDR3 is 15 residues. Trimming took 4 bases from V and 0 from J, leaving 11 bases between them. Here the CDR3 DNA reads TGTGCCAGCAGCAAGGACAGTTTCTCTGGAAACACCATATATTTT. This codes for CASSKDSFSGNTIYF.

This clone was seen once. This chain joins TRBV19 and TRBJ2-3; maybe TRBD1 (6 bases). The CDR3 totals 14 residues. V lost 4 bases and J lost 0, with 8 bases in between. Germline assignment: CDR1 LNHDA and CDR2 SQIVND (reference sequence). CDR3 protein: CASSRGLSTDTQYF. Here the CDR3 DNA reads TGTGCCAGTAGTAGGGGGCTTAGCACAGATACGCAGTATTTT.

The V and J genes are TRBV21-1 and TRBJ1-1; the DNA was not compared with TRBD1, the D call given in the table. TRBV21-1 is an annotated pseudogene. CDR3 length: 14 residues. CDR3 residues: CASSKGDRNTEAFF. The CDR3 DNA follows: TGTGCCAGCAGCAAAGGTGACAGGAACACTGAAGCTTTCTTT.

The CDR3 DNA follows: TGCGCCAGCAGCCCCGGCGGAGCGGGGGGGCGGGAGACCCAGTACTTC. Translation gives CASSPGGAGGRETQYF. The chain is built from TRBV4-1 and TRBJ2-5; 10 positions match TRBD2. Trimming at V came to 4 bases and at J to 5 bases, leaving 10 bases not matched to a gene. Germline V gives CDR1 MGHRA, CDR2 YSYEKL. CDR3 length: 16 residues.

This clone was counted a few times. Here the CDR3 reads CASSETGVITEAFF. The CDR3 region has the DNA TGTGCCAGCAGCGAGACAGGGGTGATCACTGAAGCTTTCTTT. The chain is built from TRBV9 and TRBJ1-1, with TRBD1 identical over 8 bases. The V segment lost 3 bases and the J segment 4 bases; nucleotides outside the gene matches: 5. The CDR3 is 14 amino acids. The germline V gene encodes CDR1 SGDLS and CDR2 YYNGEE.

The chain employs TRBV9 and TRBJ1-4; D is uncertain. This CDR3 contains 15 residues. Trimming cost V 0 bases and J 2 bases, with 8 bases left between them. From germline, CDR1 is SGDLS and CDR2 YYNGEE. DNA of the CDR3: TGTGCCAGCAGCGTAGGTTGGGCGACTAATGAAAAACTGTTTTTT. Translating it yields CASSVGWATNEKLFF.

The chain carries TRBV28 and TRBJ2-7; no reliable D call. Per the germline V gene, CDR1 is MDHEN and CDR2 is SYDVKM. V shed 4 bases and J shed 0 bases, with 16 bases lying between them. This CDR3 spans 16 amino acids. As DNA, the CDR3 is TGTGCCAGCAGTTCCCCGGTGGCGGCAAGCTCCTACGAGCAGTACTTC. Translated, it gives CASSSPVAASSYEQYF.

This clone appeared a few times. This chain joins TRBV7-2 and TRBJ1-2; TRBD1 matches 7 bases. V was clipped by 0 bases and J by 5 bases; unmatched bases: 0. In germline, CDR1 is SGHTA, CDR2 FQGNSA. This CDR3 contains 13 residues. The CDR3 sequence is CASSLATGYGYTF. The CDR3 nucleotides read TGTGCCAGCAGCTTAGCGACAGGGTATGGCTACACCTTC.

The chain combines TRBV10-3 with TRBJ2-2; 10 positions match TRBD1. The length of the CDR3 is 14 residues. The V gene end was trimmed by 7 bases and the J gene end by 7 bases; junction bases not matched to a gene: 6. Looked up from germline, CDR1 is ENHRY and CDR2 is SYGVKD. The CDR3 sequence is CAITGQGRVGELFF. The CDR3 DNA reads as TGTGCCATCACGGGACAGGGGAGGGTCGGGGAGCTGTTTTTT.

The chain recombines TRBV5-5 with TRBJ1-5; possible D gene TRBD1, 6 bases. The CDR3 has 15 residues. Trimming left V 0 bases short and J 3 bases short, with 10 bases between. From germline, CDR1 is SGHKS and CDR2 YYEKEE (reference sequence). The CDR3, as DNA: TGTGCCAGCAGCTTGGAGGGACACCTCAATCAGCCCCAGCATTTT. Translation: CASSLEGHLNQPQHF.

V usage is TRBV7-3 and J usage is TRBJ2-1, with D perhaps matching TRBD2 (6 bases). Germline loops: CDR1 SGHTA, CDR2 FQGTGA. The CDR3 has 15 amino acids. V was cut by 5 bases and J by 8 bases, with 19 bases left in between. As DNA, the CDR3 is TGTGCCAGCAGCGAACAAGTAGGGAGGTTCGATGAGCAGTTCTTC. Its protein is CASSEQVGRFDEQFF.

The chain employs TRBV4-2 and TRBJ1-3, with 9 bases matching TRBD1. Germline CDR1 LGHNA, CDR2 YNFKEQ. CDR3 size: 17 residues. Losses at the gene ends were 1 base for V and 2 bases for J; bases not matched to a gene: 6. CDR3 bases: TGTGCCAGCAGCCAAGTGGGGACAGGGAATGCTGGAAACACCATATATTTT. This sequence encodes CASSQVGTGNAGNTIYF.

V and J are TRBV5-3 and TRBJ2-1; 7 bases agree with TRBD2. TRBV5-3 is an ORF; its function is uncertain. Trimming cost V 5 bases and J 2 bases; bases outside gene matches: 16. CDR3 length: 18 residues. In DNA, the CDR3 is TGTGCCAGAAGTCGGGACTGGCGGGAGTGCTGCCCCTACAATGAGCAGTTCTTC. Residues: CARSRDWRECCPYNEQFF.

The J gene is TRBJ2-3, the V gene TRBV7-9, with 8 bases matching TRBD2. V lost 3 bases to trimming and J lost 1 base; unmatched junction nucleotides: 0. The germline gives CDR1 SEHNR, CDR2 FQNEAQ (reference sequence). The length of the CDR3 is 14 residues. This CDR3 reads CASSLRGGTDTQYF. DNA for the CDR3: TGTGCCAGCAGCTTGCGGGGGGGCACAGATACGCAGTATTTT.

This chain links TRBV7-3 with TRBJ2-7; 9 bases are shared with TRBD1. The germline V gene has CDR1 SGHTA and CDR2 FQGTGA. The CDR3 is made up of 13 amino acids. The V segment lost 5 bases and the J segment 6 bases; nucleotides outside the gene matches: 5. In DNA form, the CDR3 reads TGTGCCAGCAGCCGGGACAGGGAGGGCGAGCAGTACTTC. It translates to CASSRDREGEQYF. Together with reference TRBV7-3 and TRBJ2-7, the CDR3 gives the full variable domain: GAGVSQTPSNKVTEKGKYVELRCDPISGHTALYWYRQSLGQGPEFLIYFQGTGAADDSGLPNDRFFAVRPEGSVSTLKIQRTERGDSAVYLCASSRDREGEQYFGPGTRLTVT.

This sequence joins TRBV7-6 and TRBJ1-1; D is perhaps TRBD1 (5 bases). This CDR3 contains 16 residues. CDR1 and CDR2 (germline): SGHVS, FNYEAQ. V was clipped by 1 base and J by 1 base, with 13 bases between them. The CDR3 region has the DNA TGTGCCAGCAGCTTAGGCGGGGGGGGGACGAACACTGAAGCTTTCTTT. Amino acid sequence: CASSLGGGGTNTEAFF.

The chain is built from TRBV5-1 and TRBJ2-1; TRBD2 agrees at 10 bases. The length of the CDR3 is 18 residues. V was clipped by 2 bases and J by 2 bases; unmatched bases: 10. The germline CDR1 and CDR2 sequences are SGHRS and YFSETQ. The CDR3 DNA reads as TGCGCCAGCAGCTTAATATCAGCGGGAGGGCCGACCTACAATGAGCAGTTCTTC. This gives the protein CASSLISAGGPTYNEQFF.